This TCR beta chain came from a study of CD8+CD57+ T cells in acquired aplastic anemia. At the level of the study: The sorted CD4+ and CD8+ cells yielded an average around 3.2 ug of DNA. Healthy donor CD4+ cell samples had a mean of about 11 million reads.

Germline CDR1 reads SGHVS; CDR2 reads FQNEAQ. V shed 5 bases and J shed 7 bases, with 14 bases lying between them. This CDR3 spans 13 amino acids. Whole-study results and caveats: A significant difference in CD8+ Simpson's diversity between patients and controls was not found.

The use of genomic DNA as template underpinned the TCR beta VDJ and CDR3 profiling. Via MiXCR, TCRdb re-called the reads, giving one row per CDR3 protein. The table has about 210,000 distinct CDR3 sequences, roughly 33% seen once. This clonotype has a count of ten or more. Its matching antigen is unknown. This TCR came from a human donor in good health, serving as a control. Sequencing used sorted CD4+, CD8+, or CD8+CD57+ T cells (not recorded which) from PBMCs. The chain combines TRBV7-8 with TRBJ1-2, with a tentative D call TRBD1 (6 bases). The CDR3 sequence: CASSARQELGYTF. In DNA form, the CDR3 reads TGTGCCAGCAGCGCCCGACAGGAGCTTGGCTACACCTTC.